These 7 T cell receptor beta chains came from one sample sequenced in a study of tumor-infiltrating lymphocytes in oesophageal squamous cell carcinoma. TCRdb redid the calling of the PCR reads with MiXCR, one entry per CDR3 protein. The data hold some 15,000 distinct CDR3 sequences, with around 40% observed a single time. Material: blood. These TCRs come from a female donor with esophageal squamous cell carcinoma.

This clonotype has at least ten counts. This chain links TRBV5-1 with TRBJ2-3, with TRBD1 as a possible D gene (8 bases). Germline lookup yields CDR1 SGHRS and CDR2 YFSETQ. Trimming cost V 2 bases and J 2 bases, with 12 bases left between them. This CDR3 has 15 amino acids. CDR3 bases: TGCGCCAGCAGCTTAACAGGGGGGGACACAGATACGCAGTATTTT. Protein product: CASSLTGGDTDTQYF.

The rearrangement joins TRBV11-1 to TRBJ2-3, with D perhaps matching TRBD1 (5 bases). Matching the DNA end better, TRBJ1-1 makes the J call doubtful. Germline lookup yields CDR1 SGHAT and CDR2 FQDESV (reference sequence). The CDR3 is 16 amino acids. In DNA form, the CDR3 reads TGTGCCAGCAGCTTAGTCGGCAGCGCGGGGGACACTGAAGCTTTCTTT. Translated: CASSLVGSAGDTEAFF.

This clonotype occurred once. The missing conserved phenylalanine or tryptophan at the end of this CDR3 makes a read error likely. It is unclear where the CDR3 begins or ends on the DNA, so no DNA is shown, and the CDR3 is as TCRdb lists it. V usage is TRBV25-1 and J usage is TRBJ2-7; TRBD1 is the table's D call, not checked against the DNA. The CDR3 numbers 15 amino acids, ends counted. Germline V gene sequence: CDR1 MGHDK, CDR2 SYGVNS. The CDR3: CASSGRQNYGYTFGS.

This clonotype was found many times. The V gene is TRBV2, the J gene TRBJ2-5; D gene uncertain. Germline V gives CDR1 SNHLY, CDR2 FYNNEI. CDR3 size: 13 residues. V was pared by 6 bases and J by 1 base, with 9 bases between. CDR3 nucleotides: TGTGCCAGCAGCTGGGCGGTCCAAGAGACCCAGTACTTC. Translated: CASSWAVQETQYF. Complete variable domain (other parts from reference TRBV2 and TRBJ2-5): EPEVTQTPSHQVTQMGQEVILRCVPISNHLYFYWYRQILGQKVEFLVSFYNNEISEKSEIFDDQFSVERPDGSNFTLKIRSTKLEDSAMYFCASSWAVQETQYFGPGTRLLVL.

CDR3 sequence: CASSPQEQGTSDYGYTF. Written as DNA, the CDR3 is TGTGCCAGCAGCCCCCAGGAACAGGGGACCTCTGACTATGGCTACACCTTC. V usage is TRBV7-6 and J usage is TRBJ1-2; 7 bases line up with TRBD1. CDR1 is SGHVS and CDR2 is FNYEAQ in the germline V gene. Germline trimming cut 5 bases from V and 3 bases from J; bases unmatched to any gene: 15. The CDR3 consists of 17 residues.

V usage is TRBV7-2 and J usage is TRBJ2-3; tentatively, D is TRBD2 (5 bases). The CDR3 loop spans 13 amino acids. From germline, CDR1 is SGHTA and CDR2 FQGNSA. Trimming took 1 base from V and 14 from J, leaving 16 bases between them. The CDR3 sequence is CASSLVAIGELYF. The DNA of the CDR3 is TGTGCCAGCAGCTTAGTGGCGATCGGGGAGCTGTATTTT. Combining the CDR3 with reference TRBV7-2 and TRBJ2-3 gives the whole variable domain GAGVSQSPSNKVTEKGKDVELRCDPISGHTALYWYRQSLGQGLEFLIYFQGNSAPDKSGLPSDRFSAERTGGSVSTLTIQRTQQEDSAVYLCASSLVAIGELYFGPGTRLTVL.

Concerning this clonotype itself: The conserved closing phenylalanine or tryptophan is absent in this CDR3, likely reflecting a read error. The DNA is left out, because the CDR3 cannot be placed on it with certainty; the CDR3 is given as TCRdb lists it. This sequence joins TRBV5-1 and TRBJ2-1; the D call in the table, TRBD2, was not verified against the DNA. With termini counted, the CDR3 has 15 amino acids. The V gene's germline CDR1 is SGHRS and CDR2 YFSETQ. The CDR3 region is CASSLVTYSPLHFGN.